These 10 T cell receptor beta chains share one sample of origin, sequenced in a study of cytomegalovirus exposure and HLA in healthy donors. The primer mix had 60 Vbeta and 13 Jbeta primers. Generated by immunoSEQ multiplex PCR, the TCRdb table keeps only in-frame clones and is missing some. The sample has over 80,000 clones, about 70% seen once. Specimen: PBMCs. The receptors shown here come from a woman in her sixties or seventies in good health and CMV-seropositive.

This chain connects TRBV19 to TRBJ1-5, with 8 bases that match TRBD1. The junction had 11 bases not matched to a gene; V was cut back by 3 bases and J by 13 bases. This CDR3 is 14 amino acids long. The germline V gene encodes CDR1 LNHDA and CDR2 SQIVND (reference sequence). CDR3 sequence: CASSIVAQGTGQHF. The CDR3 nucleotides are TGTGCCAGTAGTATCGTTGCACAGGGGACAGGTCAGCATTTT.

This rearrangement joins TRBV27 to TRBJ2-7; D is possibly TRBD1 (5 bases). The CDR3 covers 12 residues. Trimming took off 8 bases at V and 1 base at J, with 9 bases between the two ends. From germline, CDR1 is MNHEY and CDR2 SMNVEV (reference sequence). The DNA for the CDR3 is TGTGCCAGCTACAGGAGTTCCTACGAGCAGTACTTC. This sequence encodes CASYRSSYEQYF.

Here the CDR3 DNA reads TGTGCCAGCAGCTCAACGGGCGGACAGGGCTACGAGCAGTACTTC. Its translation: CASSSTGGQGYEQYF. The rearrangement links TRBV7-2 to TRBJ2-5; the match to TRBD1 covers 8 bases. The DNA end is a closer match to TRBJ2-7, so the J assignment may be wrong. From germline, CDR1 is SGHTA and CDR2 FQGNSA. The CDR3 covers 15 residues.

This chain uses TRBV7-9 with TRBJ2-7; D is possibly TRBD1 (5 bases). The CDR3 totals 14 residues. V was clipped by 1 base and J by 2 bases, with 9 bases between them. The germline gives CDR1 SEHNR, CDR2 FQNEAQ (reference sequence). Here the CDR3 reads CASSLGTKTYEQYF. DNA for the CDR3: TGTGCCAGCAGCTTAGGGACAAAAACCTACGAGCAGTACTTC.

This clone was recorded a few times. The chain carries TRBV18 and TRBJ1-5, with D hard to call. The V and J ends lost 0 bases and 0 bases respectively, with 6 bases between them. The CDR3 sequence is 15 residues long. The germline CDR1 and CDR2 sequences are KGHSH and LQKENI. As DNA, the CDR3 is TGTGCCAGCTCACCACCCGGGATTAGCAATCAGCCCCAGCATTTT. The encoded protein is CASSPPGISNQPQHF.

CDR3 nucleotide sequence: TGTGCCAGCAGCGCCTTAGGGGGCACAGATACGCAGTATTTT. Its translation: CASSALGGTDTQYF. The genes are TRBV7-3 and TRBJ2-3, with D maybe TRBD1 (5 bases). Trimming cost V 5 bases and J 1 base, with 10 bases left between them. CDR3 length equals 14 residues. Germline V gene data show CDR1 as SGHTA and CDR2 as FQGTGA. Full variable domain (missing parts from reference TRBV7-3 and TRBJ2-3): GAGVSQTPSNKVTEKGKYVELRCDPISGHTALYWYRQSLGQGPEFLIYFQGTGAADDSGLPNDRFFAVRPEGSVSTLKIQRTERGDSAVYLCASSALGGTDTQYFGPGTRLTVL.

This clone showed up just a few times. J is TRBJ2-7 and V is TRBV7-2, with TRBD1 matching over 7 bases. The CDR3 runs 15 residues. J gave up 4 bases and V 2 bases, and 8 bases lay outside the gene matches. In germline, CDR1 is SGHTA, CDR2 FQGNSA. The CDR3 region is CASSLMTGMMYEQYF. The CDR3 nucleotides are TGTGCCAGCAGCTTAATGACAGGGATGATGTACGAGCAGTACTTC.

The chain combines TRBV7-9 with TRBJ2-5, with TRBD1 matching over 8 bases. The CDR3 totals 14 residues. V shed 5 bases, J shed 5 bases, and the junction held 7 bases outside the gene matches. Germline V CDR1 and CDR2: SEHNR, FQNEAQ (reference sequence). The CDR3 bases are TGTGCCAGCAGCCCCTCAGGGGGCGGGGAGACCCAGTACTTC. This translates into CASSPSGGGETQYF.

The rearrangement links TRBV27 to TRBJ2-3, with 10 bases identical to TRBD2. Germline CDR1 reads MNHEY; CDR2 reads SMNVEV (reference sequence). The CDR3 contains 14 residues. V was pared by 3 bases and J by 9 bases, with 6 bases of the junction left unmatched. CDR3 amino acids: CASSLGAGGDTQYF. The CDR3 bases are TGTGCCAGCAGTTTGGGAGCGGGAGGGGACACGCAGTATTTT.

The V gene is TRBV27, the J gene TRBJ2-3; D may be TRBD1 (6 bases). V shed 2 bases and J shed 3 bases, with 18 bases lying between them. The germline V gene has CDR1 MNHEY and CDR2 SMNVEV (reference sequence). The CDR3 loop spans 17 amino acids. CDR3: CASSLLKTGSYTDTQYF. CDR3 coding DNA: TGTGCCAGCAGTTTACTTAAGACAGGATCTTATACAGATACGCAGTATTTT.